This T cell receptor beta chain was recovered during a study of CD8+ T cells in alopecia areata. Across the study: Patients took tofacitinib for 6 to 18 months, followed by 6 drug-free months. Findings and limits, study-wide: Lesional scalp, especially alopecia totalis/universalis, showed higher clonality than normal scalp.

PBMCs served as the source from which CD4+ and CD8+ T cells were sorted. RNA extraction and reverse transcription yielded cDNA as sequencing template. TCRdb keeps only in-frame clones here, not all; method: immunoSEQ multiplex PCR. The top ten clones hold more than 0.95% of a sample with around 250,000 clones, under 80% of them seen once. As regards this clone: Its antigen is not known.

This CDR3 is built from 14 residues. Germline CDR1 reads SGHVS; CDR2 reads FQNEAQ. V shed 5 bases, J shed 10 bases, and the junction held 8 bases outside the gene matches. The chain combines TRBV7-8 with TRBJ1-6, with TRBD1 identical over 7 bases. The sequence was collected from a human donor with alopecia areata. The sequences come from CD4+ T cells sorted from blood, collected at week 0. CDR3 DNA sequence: TGTGCCAGCAGCGGCCGACAGGGTGACTCACCCCTCCACTTT. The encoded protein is CASSGRQGDSPLHF.